The source of this T cell receptor (beta chain) is a study of shared clonotypes between healthy human individuals. At the level of the study: Each donor contributed plates that comprised three CD4 naive, three CD4 memory, two CD8 naive and one CD8 memory. Study-wide results and caveats: Sequencing depth was predicted to influence how clonotypes are shared among donors. Among the subsets, naive ones generally showed larger estimated richness than memory ones.

There are a few counts of this clone. Its antigen is not identified. The sample contains more than one DNA sequence encoding this CDR3. How the authors handled the data: In the immunoSEQ data, sequences were junction-only and lacked quality scores, so filtering differed. Produced via immunoSEQ multiplex PCR; TCRdb's table is partial and in-frame only. That table supplies the V and J calls and clone size; D and trimming were determined from the DNA. The table lists a few hundred thousand clones, about 74% of them singletons. From germline, CDR1 is SGHAT and CDR2 FQNNGV. J was trimmed by 2 bases and V by 5 bases; bases with no gene match: 0. This CDR3 is 14 amino acids long.

V is TRBV11-2 and J is TRBJ2-1, with TRBD2 matching 10 bases. The sequencing input was memory CD4+ T cells sorted from blood. Subset described: CD45RA-negative fraction. This sequence originates from a man under 40 in good health. The CDR3 spells CASSLAGAYNEQFF. Written as DNA, the CDR3 is TGTGCCAGCAGCCTAGCGGGAGCCTACAATGAGCAGTTCTTC.